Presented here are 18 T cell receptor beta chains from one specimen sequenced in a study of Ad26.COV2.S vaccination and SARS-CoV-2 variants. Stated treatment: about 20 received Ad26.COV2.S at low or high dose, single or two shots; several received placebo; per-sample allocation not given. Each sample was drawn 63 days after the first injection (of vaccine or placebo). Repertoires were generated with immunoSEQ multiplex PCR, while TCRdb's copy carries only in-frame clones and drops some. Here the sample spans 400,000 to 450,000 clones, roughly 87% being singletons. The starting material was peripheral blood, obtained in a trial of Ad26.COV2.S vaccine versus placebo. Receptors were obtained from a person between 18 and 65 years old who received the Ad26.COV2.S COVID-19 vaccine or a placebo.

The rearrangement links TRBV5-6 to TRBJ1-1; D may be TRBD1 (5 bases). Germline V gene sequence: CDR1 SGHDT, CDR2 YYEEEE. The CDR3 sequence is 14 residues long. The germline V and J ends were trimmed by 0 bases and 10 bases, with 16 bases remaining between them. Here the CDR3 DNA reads TGTGCCAGCAGCTTGGGTTCGCAGGGAATGGGAGCTTTCTTT. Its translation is CASSLGSQGMGAFF.

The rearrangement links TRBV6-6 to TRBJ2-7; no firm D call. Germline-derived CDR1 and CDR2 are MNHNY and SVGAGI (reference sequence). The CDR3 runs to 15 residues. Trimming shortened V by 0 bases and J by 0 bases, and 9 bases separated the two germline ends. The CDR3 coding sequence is TGTGCCAGCAGTTACTCAACTCCCGGCTCCTACGAGCAGTACTTC. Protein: CASSYSTPGSYEQYF.

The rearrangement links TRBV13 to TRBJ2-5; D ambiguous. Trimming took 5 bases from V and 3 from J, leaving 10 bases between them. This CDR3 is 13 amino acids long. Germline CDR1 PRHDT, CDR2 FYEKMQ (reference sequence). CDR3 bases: TGTGCCAGCAGCATACCCGTTGAAGAGACCCAGTACTTC. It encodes CASSIPVEETQYF.

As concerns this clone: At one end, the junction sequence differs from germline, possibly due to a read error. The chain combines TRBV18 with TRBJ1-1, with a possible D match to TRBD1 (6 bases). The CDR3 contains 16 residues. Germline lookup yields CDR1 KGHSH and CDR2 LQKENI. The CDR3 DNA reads TGCGCCAGCTCACCAAGTCCGGGGGCCGCAGCGCCTGAAGCTTTCTTT. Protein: CASSPSPGAAAPEAFF.

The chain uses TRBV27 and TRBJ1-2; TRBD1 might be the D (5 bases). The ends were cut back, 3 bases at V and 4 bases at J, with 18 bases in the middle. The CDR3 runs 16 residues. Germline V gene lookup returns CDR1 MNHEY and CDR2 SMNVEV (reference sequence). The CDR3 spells CASSFLSRQRSYGYTF. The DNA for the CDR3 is TGTGCCAGCAGTTTTCTTAGCAGACAGAGAAGCTATGGCTACACCTTC.

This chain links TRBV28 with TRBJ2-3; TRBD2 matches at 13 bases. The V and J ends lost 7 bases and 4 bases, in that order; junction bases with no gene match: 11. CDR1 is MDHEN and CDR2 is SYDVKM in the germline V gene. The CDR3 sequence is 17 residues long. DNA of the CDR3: TGTGCCAGCATCGGGACTAGCGGGACACTGGGCGCAGATACGCAGTATTTT. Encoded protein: CASIGTSGTLGADTQYF.

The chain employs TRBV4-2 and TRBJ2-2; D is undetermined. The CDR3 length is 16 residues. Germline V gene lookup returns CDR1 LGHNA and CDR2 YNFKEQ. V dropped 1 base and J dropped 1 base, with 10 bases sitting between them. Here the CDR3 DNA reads TGTGCCAGCAGCCAAGTAGGGCTCCGGAACACCGGGGAGCTGTTTTTT. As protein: CASSQVGLRNTGELFF.

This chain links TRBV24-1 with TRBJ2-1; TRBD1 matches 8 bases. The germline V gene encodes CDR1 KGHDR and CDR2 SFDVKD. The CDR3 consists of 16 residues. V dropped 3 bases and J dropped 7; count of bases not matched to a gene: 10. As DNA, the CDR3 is TGTGCCACCAGTGATCAAGACAGGGGCGGGTTAAATGAGCAGTTCTTC. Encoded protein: CATSDQDRGGLNEQFF.

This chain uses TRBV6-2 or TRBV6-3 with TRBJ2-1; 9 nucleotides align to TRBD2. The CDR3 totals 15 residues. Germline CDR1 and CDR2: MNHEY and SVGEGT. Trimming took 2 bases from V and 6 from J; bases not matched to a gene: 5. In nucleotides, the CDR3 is TGTGCCAGCAGTTACCGGGCGGGAGGGGGCAATGAGCAGTTCTTC. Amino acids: CASSYRAGGGNEQFF.

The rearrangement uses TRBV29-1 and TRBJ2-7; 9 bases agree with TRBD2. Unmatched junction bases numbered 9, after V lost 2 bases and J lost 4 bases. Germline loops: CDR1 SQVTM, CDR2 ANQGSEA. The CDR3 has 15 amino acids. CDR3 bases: TGCAGCGTTGAAATCGTTAGCGGGAGATGGTACGAGCAGTACTTC. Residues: CSVEIVSGRWYEQYF.

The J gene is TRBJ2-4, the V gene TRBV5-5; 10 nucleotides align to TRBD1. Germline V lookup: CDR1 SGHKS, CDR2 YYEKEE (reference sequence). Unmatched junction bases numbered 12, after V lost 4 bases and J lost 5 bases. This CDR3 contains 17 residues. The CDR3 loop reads CASSPPGQGTQENIQYF. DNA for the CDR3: TGTGCCAGCAGCCCTCCGGGACAGGGGACTCAAGAAAACATTCAGTACTTC.

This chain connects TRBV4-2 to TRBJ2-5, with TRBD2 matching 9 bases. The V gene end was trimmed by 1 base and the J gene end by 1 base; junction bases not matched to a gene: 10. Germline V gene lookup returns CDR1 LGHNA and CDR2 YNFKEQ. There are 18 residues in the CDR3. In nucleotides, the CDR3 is TGTGCCAGCAGCCAAGCACTAGCGGGTGGCACCGGCCAAGAGACCCAGTACTTC. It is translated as CASSQALAGGTGQETQYF.

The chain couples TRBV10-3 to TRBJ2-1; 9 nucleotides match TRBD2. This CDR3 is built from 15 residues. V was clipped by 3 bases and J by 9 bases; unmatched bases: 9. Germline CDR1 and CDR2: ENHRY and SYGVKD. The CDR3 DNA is TGTGCCATCAGTGACGGTAGCGGGAGCGGAAGTGAGCAGTTCTTC. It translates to CAISDGSGSGSEQFF.

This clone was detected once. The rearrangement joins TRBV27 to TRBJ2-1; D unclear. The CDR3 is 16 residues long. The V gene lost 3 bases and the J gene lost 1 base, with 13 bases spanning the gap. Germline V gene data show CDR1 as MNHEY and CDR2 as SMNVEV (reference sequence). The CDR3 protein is CASSLKAAASYNEQFF. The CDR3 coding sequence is TGTGCCAGCAGTTTGAAGGCAGCCGCTTCCTACAATGAGCAGTTCTTC.

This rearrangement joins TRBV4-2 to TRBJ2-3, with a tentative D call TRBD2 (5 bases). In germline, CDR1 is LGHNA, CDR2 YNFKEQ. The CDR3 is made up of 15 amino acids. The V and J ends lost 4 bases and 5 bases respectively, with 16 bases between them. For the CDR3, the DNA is TGTGCCAGCAGCCTTGGAGGAGAGTTCAGAGATACGCAGTATTTT. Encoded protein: CASSLGGEFRDTQYF.

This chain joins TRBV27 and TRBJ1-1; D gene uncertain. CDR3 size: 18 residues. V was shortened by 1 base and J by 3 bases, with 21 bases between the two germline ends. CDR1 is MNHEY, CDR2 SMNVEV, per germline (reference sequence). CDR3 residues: CASSLYPPQAKWDTEAFF. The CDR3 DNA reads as TGTGCCAGCAGTTTATACCCCCCGCAGGCCAAATGGGACACTGAAGCTTTCTTT.

The CDR3 reads CASSQALRANTDTQYF. The CDR3 nucleotides read TGTGCCAGCAGCCAAGCCCTCCGGGCTAACACAGATACGCAGTATTTT. The chain links TRBV14 to TRBJ2-3, with no clear D. V gave up 1 base and J gave up 2 bases, with 13 bases separating them. This CDR3 contains 16 residues. The germline V gene has CDR1 SGHDN and CDR2 FVKESK.

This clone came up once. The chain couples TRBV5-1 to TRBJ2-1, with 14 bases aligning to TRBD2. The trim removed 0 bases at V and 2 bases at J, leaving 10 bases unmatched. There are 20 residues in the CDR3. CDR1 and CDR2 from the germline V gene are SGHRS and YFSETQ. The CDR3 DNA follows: TGCGCCAGCAGCTTGGCGATTCCGGGACTAGCGGGAGAGGCCTACAATGAGCAGTTCTTC. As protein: CASSLAIPGLAGEAYNEQFF.